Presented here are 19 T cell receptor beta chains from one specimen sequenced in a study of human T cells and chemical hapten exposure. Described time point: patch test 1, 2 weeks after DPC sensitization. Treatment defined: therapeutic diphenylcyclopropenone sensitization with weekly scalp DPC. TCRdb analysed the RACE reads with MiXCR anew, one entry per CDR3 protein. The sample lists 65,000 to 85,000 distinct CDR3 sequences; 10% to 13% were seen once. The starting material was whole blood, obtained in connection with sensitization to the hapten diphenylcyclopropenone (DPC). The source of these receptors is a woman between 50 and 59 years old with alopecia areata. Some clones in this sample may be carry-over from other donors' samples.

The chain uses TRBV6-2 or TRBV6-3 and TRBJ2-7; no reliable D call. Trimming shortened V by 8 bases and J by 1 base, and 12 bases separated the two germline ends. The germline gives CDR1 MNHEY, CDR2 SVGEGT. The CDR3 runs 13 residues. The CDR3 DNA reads TGTGCCAGCGCTTTGGACGCATCCTACGAGCAGTACTTC. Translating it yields CASALDASYEQYF.

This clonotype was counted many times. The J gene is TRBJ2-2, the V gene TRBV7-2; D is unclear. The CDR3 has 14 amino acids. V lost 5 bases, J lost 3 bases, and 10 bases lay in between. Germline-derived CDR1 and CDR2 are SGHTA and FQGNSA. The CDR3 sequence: CASSLVYDTGELFF. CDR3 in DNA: TGTGCCAGCAGCCTAGTTTACGACACCGGGGAGCTGTTTTTT.

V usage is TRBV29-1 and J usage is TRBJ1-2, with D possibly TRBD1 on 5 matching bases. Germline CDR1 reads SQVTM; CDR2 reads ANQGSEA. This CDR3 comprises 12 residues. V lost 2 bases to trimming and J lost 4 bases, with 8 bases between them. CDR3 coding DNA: TGCAGCGTTGAACGGCAGGGCTATGGCTACACCTTC. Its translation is CSVERQGYGYTF.

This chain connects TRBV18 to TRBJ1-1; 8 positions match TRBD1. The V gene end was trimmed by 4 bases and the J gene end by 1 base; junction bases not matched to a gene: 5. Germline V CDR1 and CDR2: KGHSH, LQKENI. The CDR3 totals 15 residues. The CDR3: CASSLTGTGNTEAFF. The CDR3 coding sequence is TGTGCCAGCTCACTAACCGGGACAGGGAACACTGAAGCTTTCTTT.

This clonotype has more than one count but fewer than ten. The CDR3 region has the DNA TGTGCCAGCACCCCGAGGGAAAACTATGGCTACACCTTC. This sequence encodes CASTPRENYGYTF. The chain links TRBV7-9 to TRBJ1-2; D gene unclear. This CDR3 contains 13 residues. The germline gives CDR1 SEHNR, CDR2 FQNEAQ (reference sequence). V was trimmed by 7 bases and J by 2 bases, leaving 11 bases between them.

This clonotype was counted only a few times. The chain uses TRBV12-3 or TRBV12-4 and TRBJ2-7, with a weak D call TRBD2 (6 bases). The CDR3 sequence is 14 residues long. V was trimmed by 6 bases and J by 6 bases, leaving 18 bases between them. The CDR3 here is CASSPGLSPSEQYF. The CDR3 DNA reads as TGTGCCAGCAGCCCGGGACTTTCCCCTTCCGAGCAGTACTTC.

The CDR3 sequence is CASSPWQGRDTEAFF. The CDR3 nucleotides read TGTGCCAGCAGCCCCTGGCAGGGTAGAGACACTGAAGCTTTCTTT. The V call is TRBV7-8, the J call TRBJ1-1, with a possible D match to TRBD1 (5 bases). The germline V gene has CDR1 SGHVS and CDR2 FQNEAQ. This CDR3 contains 15 residues. Trimming left V 5 bases short and J 3 bases short, with 16 bases between.

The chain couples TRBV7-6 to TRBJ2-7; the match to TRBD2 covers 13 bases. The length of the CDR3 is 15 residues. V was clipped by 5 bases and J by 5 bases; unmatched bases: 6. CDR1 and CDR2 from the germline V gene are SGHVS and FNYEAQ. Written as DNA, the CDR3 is TGTGCCAGCAGCCCAGGGACTAGCGGGGTCAACGAGCAGTACTTC. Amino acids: CASSPGTSGVNEQYF.

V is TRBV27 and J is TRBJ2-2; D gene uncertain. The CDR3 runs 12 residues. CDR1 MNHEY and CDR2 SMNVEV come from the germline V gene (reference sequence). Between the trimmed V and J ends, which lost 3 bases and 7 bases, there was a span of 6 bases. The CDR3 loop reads CASSFFGGELFF. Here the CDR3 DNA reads TGTGCCAGCAGTTTCTTTGGCGGGGAGCTGTTTTTT.

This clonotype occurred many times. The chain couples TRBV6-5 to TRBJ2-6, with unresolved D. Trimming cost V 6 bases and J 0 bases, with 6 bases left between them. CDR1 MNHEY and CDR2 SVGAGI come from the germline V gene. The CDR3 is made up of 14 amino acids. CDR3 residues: CASSFSSGANVLTF. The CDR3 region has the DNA TGTGCCAGCAGCTTTAGCTCTGGGGCCAACGTCCTGACTTTC.

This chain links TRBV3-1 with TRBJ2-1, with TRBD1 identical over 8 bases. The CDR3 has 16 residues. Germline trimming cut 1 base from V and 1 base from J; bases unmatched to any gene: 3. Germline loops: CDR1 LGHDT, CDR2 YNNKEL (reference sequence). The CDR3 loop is CASSQVGTGSYNEQFF. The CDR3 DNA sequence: TGTGCCAGCAGCCAAGTGGGGACAGGATCCTACAATGAGCAGTTCTTC.

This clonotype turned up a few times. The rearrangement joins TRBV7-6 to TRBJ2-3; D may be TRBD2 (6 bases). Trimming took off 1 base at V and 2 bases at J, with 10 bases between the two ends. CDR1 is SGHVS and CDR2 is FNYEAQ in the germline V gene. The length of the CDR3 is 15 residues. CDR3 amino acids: CASSLVGDFTDTQYF. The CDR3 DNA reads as TGTGCCAGCAGCTTAGTGGGGGACTTCACAGATACGCAGTATTTT.

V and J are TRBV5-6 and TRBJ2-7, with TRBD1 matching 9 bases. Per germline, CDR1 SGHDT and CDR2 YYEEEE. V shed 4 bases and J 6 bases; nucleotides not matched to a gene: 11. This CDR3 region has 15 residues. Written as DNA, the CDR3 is TGTGCCAGCAGCCCGGGCCTGGGACAGGGCGCCGAGCAGTACTTC. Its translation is CASSPGLGQGAEQYF. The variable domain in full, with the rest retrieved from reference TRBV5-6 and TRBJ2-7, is DAGVTQSPTHLIKTRGQQVTLRCSPKSGHDTVSWYQQALGQGPQFIFQYYEEEERQRGNFPDRFSGHQFPNYSSELNVNALLLGDSALYLCASSPGLGQGAEQYFGPGTRLTVT.

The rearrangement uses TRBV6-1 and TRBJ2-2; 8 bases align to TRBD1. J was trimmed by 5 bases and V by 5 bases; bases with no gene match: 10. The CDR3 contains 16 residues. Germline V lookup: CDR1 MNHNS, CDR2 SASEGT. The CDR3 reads CASSPPDRAGTGELFF. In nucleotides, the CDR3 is TGTGCCAGCAGTCCCCCGGACAGGGCGGGGACCGGGGAGCTGTTTTTT.

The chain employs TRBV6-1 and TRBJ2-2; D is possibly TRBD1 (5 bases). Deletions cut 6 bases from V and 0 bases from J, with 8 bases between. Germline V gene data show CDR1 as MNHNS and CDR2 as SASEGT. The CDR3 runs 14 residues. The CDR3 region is CASRMTANTGELFF. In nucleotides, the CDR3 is TGTGCCAGCAGGATGACAGCGAACACCGGGGAGCTGTTTTTT.

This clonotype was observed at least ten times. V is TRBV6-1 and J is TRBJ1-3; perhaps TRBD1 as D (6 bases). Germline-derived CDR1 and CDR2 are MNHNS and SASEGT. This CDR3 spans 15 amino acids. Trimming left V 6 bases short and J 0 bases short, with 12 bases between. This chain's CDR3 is CASRAQGPSGNTIYF. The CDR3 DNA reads TGTGCCAGCAGAGCACAGGGTCCCTCTGGAAACACCATATATTTT.

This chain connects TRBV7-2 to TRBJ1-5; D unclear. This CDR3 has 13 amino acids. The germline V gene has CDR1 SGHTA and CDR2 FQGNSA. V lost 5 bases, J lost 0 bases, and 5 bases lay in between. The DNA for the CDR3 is TGTGCCAGCAGCATGGGTAGCAATCAGCCCCAGCATTTT. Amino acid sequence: CASSMGSNQPQHF.

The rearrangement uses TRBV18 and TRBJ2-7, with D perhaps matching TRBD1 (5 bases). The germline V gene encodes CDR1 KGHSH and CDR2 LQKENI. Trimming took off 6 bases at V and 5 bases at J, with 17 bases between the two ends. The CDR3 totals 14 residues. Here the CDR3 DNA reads TGTGCCAGCTCCAGTCGCGGCAGGGTCCACGAGCAGTACTTC. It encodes CASSSRGRVHEQYF. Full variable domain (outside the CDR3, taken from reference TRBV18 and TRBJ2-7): NAGVMQNPRHLVRRRGQEARLRCSPMKGHSHVYWYRQLPEEGLKFMVYLQKENIIDESGMPKERFSAEFPKEGPSILRIQQVVRGDSAAYFCASSSRGRVHEQYFGPGTRLTVT.

CDR3 nucleotides: TGTGCCAGCAGTAGACTAGTCCAAGAGACCCAGTACTTC. This codes for CASSRLVQETQYF. The V call is TRBV28, the J call TRBJ2-5; D might be TRBD2 (6 bases). Trimming shortened V by 5 bases and J by 1 base, and 8 bases separated the two germline ends. Germline CDR1 and CDR2: MDHEN and SYDVKM. The CDR3 has 13 amino acids.